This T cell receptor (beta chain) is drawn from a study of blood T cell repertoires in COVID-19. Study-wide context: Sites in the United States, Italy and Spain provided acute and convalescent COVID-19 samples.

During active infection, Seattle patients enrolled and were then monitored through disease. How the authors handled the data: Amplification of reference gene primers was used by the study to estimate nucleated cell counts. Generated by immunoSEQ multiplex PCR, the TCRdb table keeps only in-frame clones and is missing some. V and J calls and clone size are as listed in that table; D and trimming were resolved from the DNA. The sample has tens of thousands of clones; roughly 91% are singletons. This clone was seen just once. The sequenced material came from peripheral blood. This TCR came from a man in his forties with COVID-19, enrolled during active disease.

Here the CDR3 DNA reads TGTGCCAGCAGCTTAGTGGTGGCAGGAAGTTATACTGGAAACACCATATATTTT. Encoded protein: CASSLVVAGSYTGNTIYF. The chain joins TRBV7-6 to TRBJ1-3; D is unresolved. CDR1 is SGHVS, CDR2 FNYEAQ, per germline. This CDR3 spans 18 amino acids. The V end was cut by 1 base, the J end by 2 bases, with 18 bases between.